This T cell receptor beta chain was sequenced during a study of regulatory T cells in long-lasting Graves disease. The wider study: Antithyroid drug use was under 3 months in newly diagnosed Graves' patients.

The CDR3 is made up of 14 amino acids. V lost 2 bases to trimming and J lost 9 bases, with 17 bases between them. Germline values: CDR1 GTSNPN, CDR2 SVGIG (reference sequence). Time point specified: newly diagnosed GD, antithyroid drugs for less than 3 months. PBMC-extracted RNA yielded the TCR library. HTBI primers from iRepertoire and Arm-PCR of CDR3 regions yielded the TCR beta libraries. TCRdb re-called the multiplex PCR reads with MiXCR, one entry per CDR3 protein. The table includes around 360,000 distinct CDR3 sequences, under 20% detected once. This clonotype was found many times. This sample also appeared in a second study, on T cells in Graves' hyperthyroidism and ophthalmopathy. That paper states: Not enrolled were patients with uncontrolled infection, other autoimmune disease, pregnancy or lactation.

The chain joins TRBV30 to TRBJ2-1; tentative D call: TRBD2 (6 bases). Sequenced material: peripheral blood mononuclear cells (PBMCs), taken at new diagnosis, from a patient treated with antithyroid drugs. The receptor was derived from a young woman with Graves disease. CDR3 in amino acids: CAWSPGRGEVEQFF. CDR3 in DNA: TGTGCCTGGAGTCCGGGTCGAGGGGAGGTTGAGCAGTTCTTC.